This TCR beta chain was documented in a study of T cells after posttransplantation cyclophosphamide. Study-wide findings and caveats: TRB overlap between skin or GI tissue T cells and blood was limited. Later blood repertoires were often dominated by clones from the donor CD8+ memory compartment. After PTCy, TRB diversity resembled that of CNI/methotrexate controls.

Sequencing used immunoSEQ multiplex PCR; TCRdb keeps in-frame clones, though not all of them. The table records some 23,000 clones without singletons, the ten largest covering less than 2%. V was trimmed by 3 bases and J by 1 base, leaving 14 bases between them. CDR1 and CDR2 (germline): SGHRS, YFSETQ. The CDR3 has 16 amino acids. A marrow graft followed busulfan-fludarabine conditioning, with cyclophosphamide on days +3 and +4. This clone occurred many times. The target antigen is unknown. The receptor was derived from a male patient younger than 30 who received an allogeneic stem cell transplant from a related donor, was CMV-positive, and had no GVHD. Some T cells may be the graft donor's. The sample in question was PBMCs, obtained after allogeneic stem cell transplant with posttransplant cyclophosphamide. The chain employs TRBV5-1 and TRBJ1-5; the D is unclear. CDR3 protein: CASSYDTTRSNQPQHF. The DNA for the CDR3 is TGCGCCAGCAGCTACGACACAACACGGAGCAATCAGCCCCAGCATTTT.